Listed here are 12 T cell receptor beta chains from one sample, sequenced in a study of radiotherapy plus CTLA-4 blockade in lung cancer (dated 2018 in TCRdb). Library preparation was by the immunoSEQ multiplex PCR assay. Sourced from immuneACCESS, this table was stored by TCRdb with only in-frame sequences that have V and J called. A share of the clones is absent; for the studies checked, an unresolved V gene accounts for under half, and the remainder has no known explanation. This sample gives tens of thousands of clones in total; roughly 78% of them show up just once. Together, the top ten hold over 7.5% of the sample. This specimen consisted of peripheral blood, obtained from a patient treated with radiotherapy plus ipilimumab. Source of these receptors: a human donor with non-small cell lung cancer who had a complete response to radiotherapy plus ipilimumab.

The rearrangement joins TRBV12-5 to TRBJ2-3; no firm D call. CDR1 and CDR2 from the germline V gene are LGHNT and FRNRAP. This CDR3 spans 13 amino acids. The V end lost 3 bases, the J end lost 8 bases, and 12 bases lay between the germline ends. The CDR3 sequence: CASGFLSGTTQYF. CDR3 sequence (DNA): TGTGCTAGTGGTTTCCTCTCGGGTACTACGCAGTATTTT.

The V call is TRBV11-2, the J call TRBJ2-7, with TRBD2 matching 10 bases. The germline gives CDR1 SGHAT, CDR2 FQNNGV. The trim removed 1 base at V and 2 bases at J, leaving 5 bases unmatched. The CDR3 is made up of 16 amino acids. The CDR3 bases are TGTGCCAGCAGCTTAGTCGCTAGCGGGGGCCCCTACGAGCAGTACTTC. It yields the protein CASSLVASGGPYEQYF.

In this sample, this clone turned up once. V gene TRBV7-8 combines with J gene TRBJ2-7; 12 bases are a match to TRBD2. Trimming cost V 8 bases and J 7 bases; bases outside gene matches: 3. Per the germline V gene, CDR1 is SGHVS and CDR2 is FQNEAQ. The CDR3 sequence is 12 residues long. CDR3 region: CASGLAGLEQYV. For the CDR3, the DNA is TGTGCCAGCGGACTAGCGGGGTTGGAGCAGTACGTC.

The chain has TRBV7-2 and TRBJ1-5; D gene uncertain. The CDR3 extends over 13 amino acids. The ends were cut back, 5 bases at V and 2 bases at J, with 7 bases in the middle. Germline assignment: CDR1 SGHTA and CDR2 FQGNSA. The CDR3 reads CASSPIRNQPQHF. Here the CDR3 DNA reads TGTGCCAGCAGCCCCATCCGCAATCAGCCCCAGCATTTT. The whole variable domain, filled in from reference TRBV7-2 and TRBJ1-5, reads GAGVSQSPSNKVTEKGKDVELRCDPISGHTALYWYRQSLGQGLEFLIYFQGNSAPDKSGLPSDRFSAERTGGSVSTLTIQRTQQEDSAVYLCASSPIRNQPQHFGDGTRLSIL.

This rearrangement joins TRBV7-2 to TRBJ2-5; possibly TRBD2 for D (5 bases). The CDR3 length is 14 residues. CDR1 and CDR2 from the germline V gene are SGHTA and FQGNSA. V gave up 1 base and J gave up 4 bases, with 10 bases separating them. This chain's CDR3 is CASSLGTLGETQYF. CDR3 in DNA: TGTGCCAGCAGCTTAGGGACTCTGGGAGAGACCCAGTACTTC.

The V and J genes are TRBV11-2 and TRBJ1-1; 9 bases agree with TRBD1. This CDR3 comprises 15 residues. Unmatched junction bases numbered 7, after V lost 4 bases and J lost 4 bases. The V gene's germline CDR1 is SGHAT and CDR2 FQNNGV. The CDR3 DNA is TGTGCCAGCAGCTCATACAGGGGGCCGGGCACTGAAGCTTTCTTT. Translation: CASSSYRGPGTEAFF.

This chain uses TRBV27 with TRBJ1-2; D gene unclear. V was shortened by 1 base and J by 6 bases, with 9 bases between the two germline ends. Germline assignment: CDR1 MNHEY and CDR2 SMNVEV (reference sequence). This CDR3 has 13 residues. In nucleotides, the CDR3 is TGTGCCAGCAGTTTATTAGAGGGTCATGGCTACACCTTC. This sequence encodes CASSLLEGHGYTF.

The V gene is TRBV15, the J gene TRBJ1-1; D is unclear. Germline CDR1 is LNHNV and CDR2 is YYDKDF (reference sequence). V lost 1 base and J 5 bases, leaving 8 bases between the germline ends. The CDR3 extends over 13 amino acids. Here the CDR3 reads CATSRVGATEAFF. As DNA, the CDR3 is TGTGCCACCAGCAGAGTGGGAGCGACTGAAGCTTTCTTT.

The CDR3, as DNA: TGTGCCAGCAGCCAGGGGAGGGGGACTGAAGCTTTCTTT. This codes for CASSQGRGTEAFF. The rearrangement uses TRBV7-9 and TRBJ1-1; D is possibly TRBD1 (6 bases). This CDR3 has 13 amino acids. The ends were cut back, 5 bases at V and 5 bases at J, with 12 bases in the middle. In germline, CDR1 is SEHNR, CDR2 FQNEAQ (reference sequence).

The V call is TRBV29-1, the J call TRBJ1-2; a possible D gene is TRBD1 (6 bases). CDR3 length: 12 residues. Germline V gene data show CDR1 as SQVTM and CDR2 as ANQGSEA. The V gene lost 3 bases and the J gene lost 8 bases, with 13 bases spanning the gap. CDR3 region: CSVEGRGEGYTF. The DNA for the CDR3 is TGCAGCGTTGAGGGCAGGGGAGAGGGCTACACCTTC.

The V gene is TRBV6-5, the J gene TRBJ1-1; no reliable D call. V lost 2 bases, J lost 5 bases, and 9 bases lay in between. Germline loops: CDR1 MNHEY, CDR2 SVGAGI. CDR3 length equals 13 residues. The CDR3 nucleotides are TGTGCCAGCAGTTACGCGGGGAGTACTGAAGCTTTCTTT. It is translated as CASSYAGSTEAFF.

CDR3 amino acids: CASEDGYQPQHF. The CDR3, as DNA: TGTGCCAGCGAAGATGGCTATCAGCCCCAGCATTTT. This chain links TRBV2 with TRBJ1-5; D is unclear. The length of the CDR3 is 12 residues. Trimming pared 8 bases from V and 5 bases from J, leaving 10 bases between. Germline V CDR1 and CDR2: SNHLY, FYNNEI.